This T cell receptor (beta chain) emerged from a study of shared clonotypes between healthy human individuals. V dropped 7 bases and J dropped 1 base, with 10 bases sitting between them. Germline V gene lookup returns CDR1 MDHEN and CDR2 SYDVKM. The CDR3 covers 13 residues. Terminally differentiated effector memory CD45RA+ cells were excluded from the naive CD8 cells, which were CD45RO-negative and positively selected for CCR7. Produced via immunoSEQ multiplex PCR; TCRdb's table is partial and in-frame only. The table shows some 2.1 million clones, with approximately 94% occurring only once. The receptor comes from a man younger than 35 in good health. Sequences were obtained from naive CD8+ T cells sorted from blood. The chain combines TRBV28 with TRBJ1-1, with D possibly TRBD1 on 5 matching bases. The CDR3 loop reads CASNVRGNTEAFF. The DNA of the CDR3 is TGTGCCAGCAATGTTAGGGGGAACACTGAAGCTTTCTTT. Full variable domain (rest looked up from reference TRBV28 and TRBJ1-1): DVKVTQSSRYLVKRTGEKVFLECVQDMDHENMFWYRQDPGLGLRLIYFSYDVKMKEKGDIPEGYSVSREKKERFSLILESASTNQTSMYLCASNVRGNTEAFFGQGTRLTVV.